This passage covers 21 T cell receptor beta chains from one sample sequenced in a study of blood T cell repertoires in COVID-19. Sequencing used immunoSEQ multiplex PCR; TCRdb keeps in-frame clones, though not all of them. The table shows 250,000 to 300,000 clones, with just over 90% occurring only once. Sequenced sample: PBMCs or T cells enriched from blood (not recorded which). The receptors stem from a woman between 40 and 55 years old with acute COVID-19.

V and J are TRBV27 and TRBJ2-7; perhaps TRBD2 as D (6 bases). The CDR3 length is 15 residues. V was shortened by 2 bases and J by 3 bases, with 14 bases between the two germline ends. Germline CDR1 is MNHEY and CDR2 is SMNVEV (reference sequence). The CDR3 here is CASSLGRTINYEQYF. CDR3 coding DNA: TGTGCCAGCAGTTTAGGGAGGACAATCAACTACGAGCAGTACTTC.

The chain is built from TRBV30 and TRBJ2-7, with TRBD2 matching 8 bases. The CDR3 loop spans 14 amino acids. V shed 5 bases and J 0 bases; nucleotides not matched to a gene: 6. Germline CDR1 reads GTSNPN; CDR2 reads SVGIG (reference sequence). The CDR3 spells CAWASGGDSYEQYF. The CDR3 coding sequence is TGTGCCTGGGCCTCCGGGGGGGACTCCTACGAGCAGTACTTC.

V gene TRBV24-1 combines with J gene TRBJ1-2; no reliable D call. Germline-derived CDR1 and CDR2 are KGHDR and SFDVKD. V was shortened by 2 bases and J by 1 base, with 16 bases between the two germline ends. This CDR3 comprises 17 residues. CDR3 sequence reads: CATSDSNHPGINYGYTF. CDR3 DNA: TGTGCCACCAGTGATTCCAATCATCCGGGGATTAACTATGGCTACACCTTC.

This clone was recorded once. J is TRBJ2-1 and V is TRBV27, with 8 bases matching TRBD1. J was trimmed by 4 bases and V by 7 bases; bases with no gene match: 6. This CDR3 spans 14 amino acids. Per the germline V gene, CDR1 is MNHEY and CDR2 is SMNVEV (reference sequence). The CDR3 bases are TGTGCCAGCAAACCGGGACAGGAGTACAATGAGCAGTTCTTC. It is translated as CASKPGQEYNEQFF.

This clone is a singleton in its sample. CDR3 loop: CASSLVRGLGTEAFF. CDR3 nucleotide sequence: TGTGCCAGCAGCTTAGTTAGAGGTTTGGGCACTGAAGCTTTCTTT. V usage is TRBV5-5 and J usage is TRBJ1-1; D is unclear. CDR1 and CDR2 (germline): SGHKS, YYEKEE (reference sequence). With 2 bases removed from V and 4 bases from J, the gap between germline ends came to 15 bases. The CDR3 sequence is 15 residues long.

This chain connects TRBV6-2 or TRBV6-3 to TRBJ1-5; D is uncertain. Germline-derived CDR1 and CDR2 are MNHEY and SVGEGT. The V gene lost 2 bases and the J gene lost 0 bases, with 11 bases spanning the gap. The CDR3 is 16 amino acids. This chain's CDR3 is CASSYTGGYSNQPQHF. As DNA, the CDR3 is TGTGCCAGCAGTTACACCGGAGGCTATAGCAATCAGCCCCAGCATTTT.

The V call is TRBV14, the J call TRBJ2-1; 8 nucleotides agree with TRBD2. CDR3 length equals 17 residues. Germline CDR1 and CDR2: SGHDN and FVKESK. V lost 1 base to trimming and J lost 9 bases; unmatched junction nucleotides: 14. CDR3 sequence: CASSQGTSPLPVGEQFF. In DNA form, the CDR3 reads TGTGCCAGCAGCCAAGGGACTAGCCCTTTACCTGTCGGTGAGCAGTTCTTC.

The chain employs TRBV5-6 and TRBJ1-5, with a weak D call TRBD1 (6 bases). The length of the CDR3 is 16 residues. Trimming shortened V by 0 bases and J by 0 bases, and 10 bases separated the two germline ends. The V gene's germline CDR1 is SGHDT and CDR2 YYEEEE. The CDR3 reads CASSLGGQASNQPQHF. The CDR3 region has the DNA TGTGCCAGCAGCTTGGGGGGACAAGCTAGCAATCAGCCCCAGCATTTT.

The chain combines TRBV20-1 with TRBJ2-1, with 8 bases identical to TRBD2. Germline values: CDR1 DFQATT, CDR2 SNEGSKA (reference sequence). V was pared by 3 bases and J by 1 base, with 8 bases of the junction left unmatched. This CDR3 contains 16 residues. The chain's CDR3 is CSASGLAGGSYNEQFF. In nucleotides, the CDR3 is TGCAGTGCTAGTGGTCTAGCGGGCGGTTCCTACAATGAGCAGTTCTTC.

The chain is built from TRBV4-1 and TRBJ1-1; 11 bases align to TRBD1. The junction had 7 bases not matched to a gene; V was cut back by 3 bases and J by 7 bases. CDR1 is MGHRA, CDR2 YSYEKL, per germline. CDR3 length equals 15 residues. The chain's CDR3 is CASSQRTGGFHEAFF. DNA for the CDR3: TGCGCCAGCAGCCAGAGGACAGGGGGCTTTCATGAAGCTTTCTTT.

The chain couples TRBV30 to TRBJ2-1; TRBD1 is a possible D gene (5 bases). The CDR3 is 15 amino acids. CDR1 and CDR2 (germline): GTSNPN, SVGIG (reference sequence). Trimming removed 1 base at V and 0 bases at J, with 10 bases between. CDR3 in amino acids: CAWSGGHYSYNEQFF. The CDR3 DNA is TGTGCCTGGAGTGGGGGCCATTACTCCTACAATGAGCAGTTCTTC. The full variable domain, completed using reference TRBV30 and TRBJ2-1, is SQTIHQWPATLVQPVGSPLSLECTVEGTSNPNLYWYRQAAGRGLQLLFYSVGIGQISSEVPQNLSASRPQDRQFILSSKKLLLSDSGFYLCAWSGGHYSYNEQFFGPGTRLTVL.

The CDR3 DNA reads as TGTGCCAGCAGCTTAGGGTATGGCGGGGGAGACACTGAAGCTTTCTTT. Its translation is CASSLGYGGGDTEAFF. This sequence joins TRBV7-9 and TRBJ1-1; a possible D gene is TRBD1 (5 bases). V was cut by 1 base and J by 3 bases, with 15 bases left in between. Germline V gene sequence: CDR1 SEHNR, CDR2 FQNEAQ (reference sequence). CDR3 length: 16 amino acids.

This rearrangement joins TRBV27 to TRBJ2-3; D is perhaps TRBD1 (7 bases). Per germline, CDR1 MNHEY and CDR2 SMNVEV (reference sequence). The germline V and J ends were trimmed by 6 bases and 7 bases, with 14 bases remaining between them. The CDR3 runs 13 residues. In DNA, the CDR3 is TGTGCCAGCAGGGGGGGACAGCTCAATACGCAGTATTTT. It specifies CASRGGQLNTQYF.

The chain is built from TRBV11-3 and TRBJ1-3; D gene unclear. Germline CDR1 reads SGHNT; CDR2 reads YENEEA. The CDR3 contains 14 residues. Trimming removed 3 bases from V and 2 bases from J, with 8 bases in between. CDR3 DNA: TGTGCCAGCAGCTTTACTAAACCTGGAAACACCATATATTTT. As protein: CASSFTKPGNTIYF.

On this clone itself: This CDR3 is also generated by other DNA sequences in the sample. The V and J genes are TRBV2 and TRBJ1-2; TRBD1 matches 7 bases. Germline V gene data show CDR1 as SNHLY and CDR2 as FYNNEI. The J segment lost 2 bases and the V segment lost 6 bases, leaving 9 bases of the junction unmatched. The CDR3 extends over 15 amino acids. The CDR3 sequence: CASRKGTELNYGYTF. The CDR3 region has the DNA TGTGCCAGCAGGAAAGGGACAGAGCTAAACTATGGCTACACCTTC.

The chain couples TRBV28 to TRBJ1-1, with D unresolved. CDR1 and CDR2 from the germline V gene are MDHEN and SYDVKM. The CDR3 totals 13 residues. V was pared by 8 bases and J by 0 bases, with 10 bases between. CDR3 sequence (DNA): TGTGCCAGCCTTGAATACATGAACACTGAAGCTTTCTTT. It encodes CASLEYMNTEAFF.

The V gene is TRBV6-2 or TRBV6-3, the J gene TRBJ1-2, with 12 nucleotides matching TRBD1. CDR3 length: 19 amino acids. CDR1 MNHEY and CDR2 SVGEGT come from the germline V gene. With V trimmed by 3 bases and J by 5 bases, 16 bases remained unmatched. The CDR3 here is CASSYMDGTGGRSSYGYTF. The CDR3 DNA sequence: TGTGCCAGCAGTTATATGGATGGGACAGGGGGCCGAAGTTCGTATGGCTACACCTTC.

As to this clone: This same CDR3 is encoded by further DNA sequences in the sample. The chain uses TRBV28 and TRBJ2-7, with unresolved D. CDR1 MDHEN and CDR2 SYDVKM come from the germline V gene. The CDR3 consists of 11 residues. Trimming stripped 4 bases from V and 1 base from J, with 2 bases between. The CDR3 protein is CASSSSYEQYF. CDR3 bases: TGTGCCAGCAGTTCTTCCTACGAGCAGTACTTC.

The J gene is TRBJ2-3, the V gene TRBV2, with D possibly being TRBD2 (5 bases). The CDR3 has 15 amino acids. V was trimmed by 6 bases and J by 1 base, leaving 14 bases between them. Germline CDR1 and CDR2: SNHLY and FYNNEI. CDR3 loop: CASSQNWGGTDTQYF. CDR3 DNA: TGTGCCAGCAGCCAGAACTGGGGAGGCACAGATACGCAGTATTTT. The entire variable domain, with the rest obtained from reference TRBV2 and TRBJ2-3, is as follows: EPEVTQTPSHQVTQMGQEVILRCVPISNHLYFYWYRQILGQKVEFLVSFYNNEISEKSEIFDDQFSVERPDGSNFTLKIRSTKLEDSAMYFCASSQNWGGTDTQYFGPGTRLTVL.

The J gene is TRBJ1-5, the V gene TRBV5-1; D not resolved. The germline gives CDR1 SGHRS, CDR2 YFSETQ. The CDR3 spans 14 residues. The V end was cut by 0 bases, the J end by 4 bases, with 8 bases between. The CDR3 DNA follows: TGCGCCAGCAGCTTGGGACAACCGAATCAGCCCCAGCATTTT. Its protein product is CASSLGQPNQPQHF.

The CDR3 nucleotides are TGTGCCAGCAGTTTGGACACTAACACTGAAGCTTTCTTT. Protein product: CASSLDTNTEAFF. This chain links TRBV7-7 with TRBJ1-1, with a possible D match to TRBD1 (5 bases). This CDR3 has 13 amino acids. Germline V gene sequence: CDR1 SSHAT, CDR2 FNYEAQ (reference sequence). Trimming stripped 6 bases from V and 2 bases from J, with 10 bases between.